This T cell receptor (beta chain) comes out of a study of T cells in Graves' hyperthyroidism and ophthalmopathy. Turning to the study itself: Prior to any treatment, at the point of initial diagnosis, peripheral blood was collected.

This clonotype was found a few times. There were TCR beta CDR3 regions amplified from RNA transcripts. The TCR CDR3 first-round RT-PCR relied on the HTBI primer set. TCRdb reanalysed the multiplex PCR reads using MiXCR and keeps one entry per CDR3 protein. The sample has fewer than 350,000 distinct CDR3 sequences; roughly 15% are singletons. The TCR originated in a woman aged 45-60 years with Graves' hyperthyroidism that later progressed to Graves' ophthalmopathy. The sequenced material came from blood.

This CDR3 reads CASSWGGASSYNEQFF. CDR3 nucleotide sequence: TGTGCCAGCAGCTGGGGTGGGGCTAGCTCCTACAATGAGCAGTTCTTC. This chain joins TRBV5-4 and TRBJ2-1, with D tentatively TRBD1 (5 bases). There are 16 residues in the CDR3. V was clipped by 3 bases and J by 0 bases, with 13 bases between them. Germline V CDR1 and CDR2: SGHNT, YYREEE (reference sequence).